Only a few counts were recorded for the clone carrying this T cell receptor beta chain. This sample was taken from a study of T cells in Graves' hyperthyroidism and ophthalmopathy. Germline V gene sequence: CDR1 SGHRS, CDR2 YFSETQ. V shed 4 bases and J shed 4 bases, with 15 bases lying between them. The CDR3 length is 16 residues. Amplification of TCR beta CDR3 regions was performed using RNA transcripts as template. Using the HTBI primer set, a first-round RT-PCR was run on the TCR CDR3. TCRdb fed the multiplex PCR reads into MiXCR, producing one record per CDR3 protein. The profile shows around 540,000 distinct CDR3 sequences, roughly 46% of them singletons.

The J gene is TRBJ2-6, the V gene TRBV5-1, with D possibly being TRBD1 (5 bases). The origin of this receptor is a woman between 18 and 29 years old with Graves' hyperthyroidism. Sample: peripheral blood or thyroid tissue (not recorded which). The DNA of the CDR3 is TGCGCCAGCAGCCAACAGGCCGGGTCCGGGGCCAACGTCCTGACTTTC. Its protein product is CASSQQAGSGANVLTF.